The 25 T cell receptor beta chains reported below all come from one sample, sequenced in a study of blood T cell repertoires in COVID-19 (TCRdb year 2020). The library was built by means of the immunoSEQ multiplex PCR assay. Here the immuneACCESS table is served through TCRdb, limited to in-frame sequences with V and J called. Missing clones are a known gap in these copies; in checked studies unresolved V genes cover under half, and the rest lacks a known reason. The sample has 62,000 or so clones on record, roughly 88% of them singletons. Jointly, the top ten make up less than 5.5% of the sample. Sequenced material: peripheral blood. The receptors come from a human donor in a cohort sampled during active COVID-19.

The genes are TRBV27 and TRBJ2-7; 9 positions agree with TRBD1. This CDR3 has 14 residues. The ends lost 6 bases at V and 4 bases at J; junction bases unmatched: 7. Germline V gene sequence: CDR1 MNHEY, CDR2 SMNVEV (reference sequence). CDR3 loop: CASSPGDRAYEQYF. The CDR3 bases are TGTGCCAGCAGCCCTGGGGACAGGGCATACGAGCAGTACTTC.

This clone was counted a single time. The rearrangement links TRBV6-6 to TRBJ1-1; 8 nucleotides line up with TRBD1. The ends lost 5 bases at V and 4 bases at J; junction bases unmatched: 0. The germline V gene has CDR1 MNHNY and CDR2 SVGAGI (reference sequence). There are 12 residues in the CDR3. CDR3 nucleotides: TGTGCCAGCAGTACAGGGGGCACTGAAGCTTTCTTT. It is translated as CASSTGGTEAFF.

The chain carries TRBV24-1 and TRBJ2-3, with D possibly matching TRBD1 (7 bases). Germline CDR1 reads KGHDR; CDR2 reads SFDVKD. V lost 4 bases, J lost 4 bases, and 20 bases lay in between. The CDR3 is 17 amino acids. In nucleotides, the CDR3 is TGTGCCACCAGTGACCAGGGGGGACAGCCCGCTTCAGATACGCAGTATTTT. It specifies CATSDQGGQPASDTQYF.

The genes are TRBV3-1 (or the pseudogene TRBV3-2) and TRBJ2-5; D gene unclear. Deletions cut 1 base from V and 2 bases from J, with 11 bases between. Germline CDR1 reads LGHDT; CDR2 reads YNNKEL (reference sequence). The CDR3 runs 15 residues. Here the CDR3 reads CASSQGWARQETQYF. The CDR3 DNA follows: TGTGCCAGCAGCCAAGGGTGGGCCAGACAAGAGACCCAGTACTTC.

This clone has only a few counts. The genes are TRBV19 and TRBJ1-5; tentative D call: TRBD1 (6 bases). Germline V gives CDR1 LNHDA, CDR2 SQIVND (reference sequence). V was shortened by 4 bases and J by 0 bases, with 10 bases between the two germline ends. There are 15 residues in the CDR3. CDR3 DNA: TGTGCCAGTAGTAGTACAGGGATTAGCAATCAGCCCCAGCATTTT. This codes for CASSSTGISNQPQHF.

This clone was counted between two and nine times. The chain couples TRBV4-1 to TRBJ2-1; TRBD2 aligns across 8 bases. Per germline, CDR1 MGHRA and CDR2 YSYEKL. This CDR3 comprises 15 residues. V gave up 2 bases and J gave up 0 bases; unmatched junction bases: 0. CDR3 protein: CASSQTSGSYNEQFF. The CDR3 coding sequence is TGCGCCAGCAGCCAAACTAGCGGCTCCTACAATGAGCAGTTCTTC.

The rearrangement uses TRBV28 and TRBJ1-6; no firm D call. The CDR3 loop spans 13 amino acids. Germline CDR1 and CDR2: MDHEN and SYDVKM. The ends were cut back, 6 bases at V and 3 bases at J, with 6 bases in the middle. Here the CDR3 reads CASRSFYNSPLHF. The CDR3, as DNA: TGTGCCAGCAGGTCCTTCTATAATTCACCCCTCCACTTT.

The table lists this clone with a count of one. This rearrangement joins TRBV28 to TRBJ1-6, with a tentative D call TRBD1 (5 bases). V was clipped by 7 bases and J by 14 bases, with 12 bases between them. Germline-derived CDR1 and CDR2 are MDHEN and SYDVKM. This CDR3 is built from 11 residues. CDR3 protein: CASNIWGSLHF. CDR3 sequence (DNA): TGTGCCAGCAATATATGGGGCTCCCTCCACTTT.

The chain carries TRBV6-6 and TRBJ1-5; possibly TRBD1 for D (6 bases). The CDR3 runs 18 residues. Germline CDR1 MNHNY, CDR2 SVGAGI (reference sequence). V was cut by 5 bases and J by 3 bases, with 23 bases left in between. The DNA for the CDR3 is TGTGCCAGCAGTCCGTCTACCGGGACAAAGTATCCCAATCAGCCCCAGCATTTT. It encodes CASSPSTGTKYPNQPQHF.

The chain has TRBV5-5 and TRBJ2-5, with 15 bases aligning to TRBD2. V shed 4 bases and J 1 base; nucleotides not matched to a gene: 2. Germline V CDR1 and CDR2: SGHKS, YYEKEE (reference sequence). CDR3 length: 16 residues. The CDR3 here is CASSEGLAGGQETQYF. CDR3 nucleotide sequence: TGTGCCAGCAGCGAGGGACTAGCGGGGGGCCAAGAGACCCAGTACTTC.

The V call is TRBV4-2, the J call TRBJ2-5, with 9 bases matching TRBD2. This CDR3 is 17 amino acids long. The junction had 10 bases not matched to a gene; V was cut back by 4 bases and J by 1 base. Germline-derived CDR1 and CDR2 are LGHNA and YNFKEQ. The CDR3 nucleotides are TGTGCCAGCAGCCTGGCGGGGGCGGGGGGGCCCCAAGAGACCCAGTACTTC. It codes for CASSLAGAGGPQETQYF.

J is TRBJ2-3 and V is TRBV5-1; 7 positions match TRBD2. J was trimmed by 3 bases and V by 7 bases; bases with no gene match: 5. The CDR3 runs to 13 residues. Germline loops: CDR1 SGHRS, CDR2 YFSETQ. The chain's CDR3 is CASGAGQTDTQYF. The CDR3 nucleotides read TGCGCCAGCGGAGCGGGGCAAACAGATACGCAGTATTTT.

V gene TRBV28 combines with J gene TRBJ2-2; 14 bases align to TRBD2. The CDR3 extends over 15 amino acids. From germline, CDR1 is MDHEN and CDR2 SYDVKM. The trim removed 3 bases at V and 8 bases at J, leaving 2 bases unmatched. CDR3: CASSLGLAGVGELFF. The CDR3 coding sequence is TGTGCCAGCAGTTTGGGACTAGCGGGAGTTGGGGAGCTGTTTTTT.

The CDR3, as DNA: TGTGCCAGCAGCCCTCGACAGGGAAATGGCTACACCTTC. This sequence encodes CASSPRQGNGYTF. V usage is TRBV11-2 and J usage is TRBJ1-2; 7 positions match TRBD1. This CDR3 has 13 amino acids. V shed 5 bases and J 6 bases; nucleotides not matched to a gene: 6. From germline, CDR1 is SGHAT and CDR2 FQNNGV.

The chain employs TRBV5-1 and TRBJ2-5; 9 bases are shared with TRBD1. After removal of 2 bases from V and 4 bases from J, the junction contained 6 bases not matched to a gene. CDR3 length: 15 amino acids. Germline CDR1 reads SGHRS; CDR2 reads YFSETQ. The CDR3 sequence is CASSFSTGGGETQYF. The CDR3 nucleotides read TGCGCCAGCAGCTTTTCCACAGGGGGCGGAGAGACCCAGTACTTC.

This clone was detected only once. The V call is TRBV11-2, the J call TRBJ2-1; D is uncertain. From germline, CDR1 is SGHAT and CDR2 FQNNGV. CDR3 length equals 11 residues. V lost 1 base to trimming and J lost 7 bases, with 2 bases between them. The CDR3 region is CASSLANEQFF. The CDR3 bases are TGTGCCAGCAGCTTAGCGAATGAGCAGTTCTTC.

The chain has TRBV6-1 and TRBJ1-2; 7 bases line up with TRBD1. After removal of 4 bases from V and 0 bases from J, the junction contained 8 bases not matched to a gene. CDR1 is MNHNS and CDR2 is SASEGT in the germline V gene. The CDR3 is made up of 16 amino acids. In DNA form, the CDR3 reads TGTGCCAGCAGTGCACGACAGGGAGGTCCTAACTATGGCTACACCTTC. Amino acid sequence: CASSARQGGPNYGYTF.

The V call is TRBV6-6, the J call TRBJ2-4; weak D call: TRBD1 (5 bases). This CDR3 region has 17 residues. In germline, CDR1 is MNHNY, CDR2 SVGAGI (reference sequence). The ends were cut back, 5 bases at V and 0 bases at J, with 17 bases in the middle. The CDR3 is CASSLTPGAVAKNIQYF. CDR3 coding DNA: TGTGCCAGCAGTCTAACCCCTGGGGCGGTAGCCAAAAACATTCAGTACTTC.

V gene TRBV6-5 combines with J gene TRBJ2-6, with D unclear. Trimming shortened V by 9 bases and J by 0 bases, and 6 bases separated the two germline ends. The CDR3 contains 13 residues. Germline values: CDR1 MNHEY, CDR2 SVGAGI. The CDR3 here is CASRFSGANVLTF. In nucleotides, the CDR3 is TGTGCCAGTAGATTCTCTGGGGCCAACGTCCTGACTTTC.

The V and J genes are TRBV30 and TRBJ2-7; 7 bases agree with TRBD1. Germline loops: CDR1 GTSNPN, CDR2 SVGIG (reference sequence). The CDR3 spans 15 residues. With V trimmed by 2 bases and J by 2 bases, 9 bases remained unmatched. This CDR3 is CAWSPPIRGTYEQYF. CDR3 sequence (DNA): TGTGCCTGGAGTCCCCCCATCAGGGGGACCTACGAGCAGTACTTC.

The rearrangement links TRBV18 to TRBJ2-1; D remains unclear. The V end lost 2 bases, the J end lost 9 bases, and 11 bases lay between the germline ends. The CDR3 runs to 13 residues. Germline loops: CDR1 KGHSH, CDR2 LQKENI. This chain's CDR3 is CASSPGLPGEQFF. Written as DNA, the CDR3 is TGTGCCAGCTCACCAGGGTTGCCGGGTGAGCAGTTCTTC.

The chain recombines TRBV3-1 (or the pseudogene TRBV3-2) with TRBJ2-3, with a possible D match to TRBD2 (6 bases). The V end lost 4 bases, the J end lost 5 bases, and 19 bases lay between the germline ends. This CDR3 has 16 amino acids. Germline V CDR1 and CDR2: LGHDT, YNNKEL (reference sequence). The CDR3 DNA follows: TGTGCCAGCAGCCCCCGCCTAGGGACTGCCTTAGATACGCAGTATTTT. Translation: CASSPRLGTALDTQYF.

The chain uses TRBV6-5 and TRBJ2-7; 11 bases are shared with TRBD2. Germline V gene data show CDR1 as MNHEY and CDR2 as SVGAGI. The V gene end was trimmed by 6 bases and the J gene end by 6 bases; junction bases not matched to a gene: 7. The CDR3 sequence is 14 residues long. The CDR3 DNA reads as TGTGCCAGCAGAGCTACTAGCGGGAGAGGCGAGCAGTACTTC. Translated, it gives CASRATSGRGEQYF.

The chain is built from TRBV2 and TRBJ2-7; TRBD1 might be the D (6 bases). Trimming stripped 5 bases from V and 5 bases from J, with 16 bases between. CDR3 size: 14 residues. Per germline, CDR1 SNHLY and CDR2 FYNNEI. In DNA form, the CDR3 reads TGTGCCAGCAGTCGAGACAGGTCCGACAACGAGCAGTACTTC. This sequence encodes CASSRDRSDNEQYF.

The rearrangement joins TRBV5-1 to TRBJ2-2, with D possibly being TRBD1 (6 bases). Deletions cut 0 bases from V and 1 base from J, with 13 bases between. From germline, CDR1 is SGHRS and CDR2 YFSETQ. This CDR3 has 17 amino acids. The DNA for the CDR3 is TGCGCCAGCAGCTTGGGGGGCCTACAGGGGAACACCGGGGAGCTGTTTTTT. Translating it yields CASSLGGLQGNTGELFF.